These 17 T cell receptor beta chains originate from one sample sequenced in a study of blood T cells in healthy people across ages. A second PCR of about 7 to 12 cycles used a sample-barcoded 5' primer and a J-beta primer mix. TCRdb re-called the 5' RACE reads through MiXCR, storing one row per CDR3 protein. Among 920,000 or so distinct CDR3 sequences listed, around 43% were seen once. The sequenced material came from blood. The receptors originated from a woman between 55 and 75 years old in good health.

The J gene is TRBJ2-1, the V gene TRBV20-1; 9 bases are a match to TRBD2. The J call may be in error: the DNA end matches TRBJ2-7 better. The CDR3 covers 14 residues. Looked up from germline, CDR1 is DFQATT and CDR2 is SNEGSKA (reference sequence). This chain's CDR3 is CSARGTSAILEQYF. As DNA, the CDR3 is TGCAGTGCTAGAGGGACTAGCGCGATTCTTGAGCAGTACTTC.

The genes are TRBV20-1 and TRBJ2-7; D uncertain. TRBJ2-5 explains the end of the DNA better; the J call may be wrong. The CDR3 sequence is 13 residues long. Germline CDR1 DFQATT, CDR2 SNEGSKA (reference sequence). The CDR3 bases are TGCAGTGCCCTGAAGCTAGGGCGAGAGACCCAGTACTTC. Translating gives CSALKLGRETQYF.

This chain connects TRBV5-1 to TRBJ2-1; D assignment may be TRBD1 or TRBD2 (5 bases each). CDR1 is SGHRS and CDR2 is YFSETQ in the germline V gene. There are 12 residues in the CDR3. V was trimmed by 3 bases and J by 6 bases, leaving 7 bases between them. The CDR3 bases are TGCGCCAGCAGCTGGGGGATCAATGAGCAGTTCTTC. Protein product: CASSWGINEQFF.

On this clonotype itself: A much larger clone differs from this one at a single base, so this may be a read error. CDR3 bases: TGTGCCAGCAGTTTTCCCCAGGGGGGAGAGGCCCAGTACTTC. This gives the protein CASSFPQGGEAQYF. This sequence joins TRBV28 and TRBJ2-7; maybe TRBD1 (7 bases). V was shortened by 3 bases and J by 10 bases, with 19 bases between the two germline ends. Germline V lookup: CDR1 MDHEN, CDR2 SYDVKM. This CDR3 region has 14 residues.

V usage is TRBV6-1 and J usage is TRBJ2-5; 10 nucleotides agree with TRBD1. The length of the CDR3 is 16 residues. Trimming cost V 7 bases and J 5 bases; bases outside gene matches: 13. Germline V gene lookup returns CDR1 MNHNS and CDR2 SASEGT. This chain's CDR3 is CASTIFCKGQGETQYF. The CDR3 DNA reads TGTGCCAGCACAATATTTTGCAAGGGACAGGGGGAGACCCAGTACTTC.

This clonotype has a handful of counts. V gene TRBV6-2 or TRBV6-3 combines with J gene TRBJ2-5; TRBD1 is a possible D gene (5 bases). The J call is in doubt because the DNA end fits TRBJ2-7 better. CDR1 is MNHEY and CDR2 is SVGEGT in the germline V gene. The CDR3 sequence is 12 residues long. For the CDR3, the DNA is TGTGCCAGCAGCACGACAGATAACGAGCAGTACTTC. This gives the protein CASSTTDNEQYF.

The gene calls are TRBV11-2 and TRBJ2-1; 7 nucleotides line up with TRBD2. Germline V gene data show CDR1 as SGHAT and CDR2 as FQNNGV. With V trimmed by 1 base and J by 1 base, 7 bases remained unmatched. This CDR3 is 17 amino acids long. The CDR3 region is CASSLVITGGSYNEQFF. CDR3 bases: TGTGCCAGCAGCTTAGTTATAACGGGAGGTTCCTACAATGAGCAGTTCTTC.

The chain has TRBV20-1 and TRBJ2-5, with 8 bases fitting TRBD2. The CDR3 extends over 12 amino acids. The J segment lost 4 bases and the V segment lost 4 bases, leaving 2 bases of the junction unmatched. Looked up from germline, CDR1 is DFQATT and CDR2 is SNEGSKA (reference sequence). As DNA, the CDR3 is TGCAGTGCTATCACTAGCGGAGAGACCCAGTACTTC. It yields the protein CSAITSGETQYF.

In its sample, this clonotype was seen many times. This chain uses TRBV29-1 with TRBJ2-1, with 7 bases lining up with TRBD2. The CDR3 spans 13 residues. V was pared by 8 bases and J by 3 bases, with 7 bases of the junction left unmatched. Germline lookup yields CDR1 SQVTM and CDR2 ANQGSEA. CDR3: CSSRDYSYNEQFF. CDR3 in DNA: TGCAGCAGCCGGGACTATAGCTACAATGAGCAGTTCTTC.

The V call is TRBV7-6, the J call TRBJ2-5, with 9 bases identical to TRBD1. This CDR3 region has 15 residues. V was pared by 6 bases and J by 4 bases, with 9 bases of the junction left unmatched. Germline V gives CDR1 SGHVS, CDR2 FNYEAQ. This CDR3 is CASRATTGGRETQYF. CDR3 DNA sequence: TGTGCCAGCAGAGCAACAACAGGGGGCCGAGAGACCCAGTACTTC.

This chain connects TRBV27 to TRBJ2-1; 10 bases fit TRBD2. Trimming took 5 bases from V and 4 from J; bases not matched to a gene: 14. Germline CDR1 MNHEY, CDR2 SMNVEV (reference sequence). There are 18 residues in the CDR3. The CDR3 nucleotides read TGTGCCAGCAGTAGGTTCTCTTCTAGCGGGAGACCGTACAATGAGCAGTTCTTC. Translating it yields CASSRFSSSGRPYNEQFF.

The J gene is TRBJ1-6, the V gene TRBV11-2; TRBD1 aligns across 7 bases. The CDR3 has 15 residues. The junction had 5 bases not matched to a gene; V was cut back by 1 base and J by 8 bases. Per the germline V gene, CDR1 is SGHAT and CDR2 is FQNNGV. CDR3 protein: CASSLGQGPDSPLHF. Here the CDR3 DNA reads TGTGCCAGCAGCTTAGGACAGGGTCCGGATTCACCCCTCCACTTT.

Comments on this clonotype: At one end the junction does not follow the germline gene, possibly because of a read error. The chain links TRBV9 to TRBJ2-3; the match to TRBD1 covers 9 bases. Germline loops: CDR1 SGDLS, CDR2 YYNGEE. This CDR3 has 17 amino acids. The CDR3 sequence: CASSVAPRTGGTDTQYF. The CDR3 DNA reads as TGCGCCAGCAGCGTAGCTCCCAGGACAGGGGGCACAGATACGCAGTATTTT.

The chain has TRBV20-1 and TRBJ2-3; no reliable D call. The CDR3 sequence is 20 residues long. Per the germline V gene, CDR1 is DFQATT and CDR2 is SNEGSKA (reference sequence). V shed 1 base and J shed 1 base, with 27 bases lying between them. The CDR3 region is CSARVSLFRNWGSGTDTQYF. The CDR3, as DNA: TGCAGTGCTAGAGTATCACTATTCCGAAACTGGGGTTCTGGCACAGATACGCAGTATTTT.

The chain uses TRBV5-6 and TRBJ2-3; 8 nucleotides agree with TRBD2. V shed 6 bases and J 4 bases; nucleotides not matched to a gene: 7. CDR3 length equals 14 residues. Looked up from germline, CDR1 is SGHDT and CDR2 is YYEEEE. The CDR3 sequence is CASTVASGSDTQYF. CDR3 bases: TGTGCCAGCACTGTTGCTAGCGGGTCAGATACGCAGTATTTT.

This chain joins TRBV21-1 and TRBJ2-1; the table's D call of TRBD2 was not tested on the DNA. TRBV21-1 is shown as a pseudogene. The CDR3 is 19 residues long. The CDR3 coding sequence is TGTGCCAGCAGCCCCCGACTAGCGGGAGAGAAGAGCTCCTACAATGAGCAGTTCTTC. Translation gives CASSPRLAGEKSSYNEQFF.

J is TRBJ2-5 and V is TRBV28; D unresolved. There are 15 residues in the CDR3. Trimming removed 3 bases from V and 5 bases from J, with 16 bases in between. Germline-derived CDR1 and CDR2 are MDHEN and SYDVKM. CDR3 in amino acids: CASSLETVPRETQYF. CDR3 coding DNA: TGTGCCAGCAGTTTGGAAACGGTTCCAAGGGAGACCCAGTACTTC.